This TCR beta chain appears in the sequencing data of a study of blood T cell repertoires in COVID-19 (TCRdb year 2020). Turning to the overall study: Samples covering the acute and convalescent phases of COVID-19 were provided by collaborators in the United States, Italy and Spain. The samples were drawn from the first 160 participants of the ongoing ImmuneRACE study and from more than 1,000 subjects provided by 6 global collaborators. Deeply sampled blood TCRbeta repertoires from subjects exposed to, actively infected with, or recovered from COVID-19 were included in the dataset. The repertoires were released in a freely available public database meant as a resource for research on the immune response to SARS-CoV-2. A de-identified subject ID, COVID-19 status, age in years and sex were almost always included in the sample metadata. The prospective study material was composed of cDNA or gDNA derived from T cells, B-cell-depleted T cells, or PBMCs. HLA class I and class II types, where available, came from metadata supplied by the sample provider rather than from assay-based typing.

Broader findings and caveats from the paper: The amount of clinical and demographic metadata varied by source and participant and was provided uncurated.

One collaborating source in Seattle enrolled patients during active infection and followed them longitudinally through the course of disease. The collaborating institutions used their own protocols to collect whole blood in K2EDTA tubes. For TCRbeta analysis, collaborator samples were shipped as frozen whole blood, as isolated PBMCs, or as DNA extracted from either sample type. According to the germline V gene (reference sequence), CDR1 reads LNHDA and CDR2 reads SQIVND. V sheds 5 bases and J sheds 1 base, leaving 15 bases between their ends. The CDR3 spans 16 residues, from the cysteine through the phenylalanine. Solely the CDR3 DNA is kept, with 48 bases framed from the first base. TCRbeta CDR3 regions were amplified from genomic DNA by means of the immunoSEQ Assay, a bias-controlled multiplex PCR. The published analysis was carried out like this. The number of nucleated cells in each sample was estimated by amplification of reference gene primers within the assay. To quantify the absolute abundance of each unique TCRbeta CDR3 rearrangement, sequence reads were collapsed and filtered. For each sample, productive Simpson clonality was calculated as the square root of Simpson's diversity index across productive rearrangements. TCRdb obtained this table from immuneACCESS and retained in-frame rearrangements with V and J assigned. These tables miss some clones; where compared with another copy, unresolved V genes account for less than half of the shortfall, and the remainder is unexplained. V and J calls and clone size are those listed in that table; D and trimming were worked out from the DNA. Here the sample has approximately 190,000 clones; about 80% occur a single time. The ten top clones hold about 7.8% of the sample.

This clone was found once. It has no known antigen specificity. The record has no base qualities; no much larger clone is one base away. The source material was peripheral blood. The sequence is built from TRBV19 and TRBJ1-5, and the D gene may be TRBD1, 5 bases matching. This sequence originates from a woman aged 55-75 years with COVID-19, enrolled during active disease. The base sequence is TGTGCCAGTAGTGCCTTCGGGGGGGTGAGCAATCAGCCCCAGCATTTT. This codes for CASSAFGGVSNQPQHF.